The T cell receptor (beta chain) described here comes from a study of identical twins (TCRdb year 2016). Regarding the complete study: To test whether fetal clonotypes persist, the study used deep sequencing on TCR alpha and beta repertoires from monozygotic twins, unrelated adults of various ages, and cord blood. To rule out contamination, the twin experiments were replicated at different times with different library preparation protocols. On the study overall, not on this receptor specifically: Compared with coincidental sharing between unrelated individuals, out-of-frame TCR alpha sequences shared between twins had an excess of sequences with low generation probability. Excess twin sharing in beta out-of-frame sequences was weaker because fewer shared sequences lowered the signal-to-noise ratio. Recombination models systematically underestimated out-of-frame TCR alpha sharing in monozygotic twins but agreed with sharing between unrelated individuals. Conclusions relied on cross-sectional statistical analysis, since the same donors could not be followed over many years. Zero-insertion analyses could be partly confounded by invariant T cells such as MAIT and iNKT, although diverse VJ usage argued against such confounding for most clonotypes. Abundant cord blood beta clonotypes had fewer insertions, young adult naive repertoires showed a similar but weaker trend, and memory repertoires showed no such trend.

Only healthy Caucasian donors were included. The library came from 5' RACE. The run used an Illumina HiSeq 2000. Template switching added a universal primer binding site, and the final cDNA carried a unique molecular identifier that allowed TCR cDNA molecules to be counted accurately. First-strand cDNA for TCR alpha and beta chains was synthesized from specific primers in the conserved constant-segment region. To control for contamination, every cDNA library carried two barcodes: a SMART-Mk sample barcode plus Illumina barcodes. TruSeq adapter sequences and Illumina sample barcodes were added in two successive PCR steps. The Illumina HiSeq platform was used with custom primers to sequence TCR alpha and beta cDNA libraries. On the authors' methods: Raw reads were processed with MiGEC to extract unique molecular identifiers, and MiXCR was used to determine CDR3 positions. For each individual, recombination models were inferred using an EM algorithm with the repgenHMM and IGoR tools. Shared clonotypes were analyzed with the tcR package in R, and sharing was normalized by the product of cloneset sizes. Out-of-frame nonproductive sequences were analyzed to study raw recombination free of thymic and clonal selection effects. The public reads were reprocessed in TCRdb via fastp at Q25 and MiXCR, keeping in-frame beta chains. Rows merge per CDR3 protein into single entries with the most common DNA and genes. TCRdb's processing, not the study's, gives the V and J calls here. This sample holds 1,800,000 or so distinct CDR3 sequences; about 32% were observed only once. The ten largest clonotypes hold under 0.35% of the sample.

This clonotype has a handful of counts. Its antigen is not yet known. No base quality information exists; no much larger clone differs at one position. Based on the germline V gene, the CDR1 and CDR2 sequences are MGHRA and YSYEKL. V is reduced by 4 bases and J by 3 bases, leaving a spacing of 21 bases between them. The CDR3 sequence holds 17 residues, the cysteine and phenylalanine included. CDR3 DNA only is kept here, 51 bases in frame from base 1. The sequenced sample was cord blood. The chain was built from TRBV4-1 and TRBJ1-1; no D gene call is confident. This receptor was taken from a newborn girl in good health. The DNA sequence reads TGCGCCAGCAGCCCTCCGTACCGGGTGGCAGAACACACTGAAGCTTTCTTT. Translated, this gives CASSPPYRVAEHTEAFF.